This note documents a single T cell receptor (beta chain) sequence. Its antigen is still unknown. Per-base quality was not reported, and no clone a single base away is much larger than it. From the germline V gene (reference sequence), CDR1 is PRHDT and CDR2 is FYEKMQ. Ends trimmed: V by 3 bases, J by 4 bases; bases unmatched to a gene: 5. From the cysteine through the phenylalanine, the CDR3 covers 15 amino acids. Just CDR3 DNA is preserved here, 45 bases in frame from base 1. The method behind the library was the immunoSEQ multiplex PCR assay. Held by TCRdb, this immuneACCESS table contains in-frame sequences only and omits some clones. Under half of the omission traces to an unresolved V gene where checked; the cause of the rest is unknown. In all, the sample holds over 200,000 clones, and roughly four fifths of those were seen once. Of the sample, 10% to 15% is held by the ten largest clones. These data are taken from a study of control samples from healthy donors and cancer patients (dated by TCRdb to the early 2020s).

The sequence was collected from an older woman with lung cancer. Rearrangement joined TRBV13 to TRBJ2-1; TRBD1 aligns with 8 central bases. The sample taken for sequencing was PBMCs. CDR3 sequence: CASSFRQGRYNEQFF. The nucleotide sequence reads TGTGCCAGCAGCTTTAGACAGGGGCGGTACAATGAGCAGTTCTTC.